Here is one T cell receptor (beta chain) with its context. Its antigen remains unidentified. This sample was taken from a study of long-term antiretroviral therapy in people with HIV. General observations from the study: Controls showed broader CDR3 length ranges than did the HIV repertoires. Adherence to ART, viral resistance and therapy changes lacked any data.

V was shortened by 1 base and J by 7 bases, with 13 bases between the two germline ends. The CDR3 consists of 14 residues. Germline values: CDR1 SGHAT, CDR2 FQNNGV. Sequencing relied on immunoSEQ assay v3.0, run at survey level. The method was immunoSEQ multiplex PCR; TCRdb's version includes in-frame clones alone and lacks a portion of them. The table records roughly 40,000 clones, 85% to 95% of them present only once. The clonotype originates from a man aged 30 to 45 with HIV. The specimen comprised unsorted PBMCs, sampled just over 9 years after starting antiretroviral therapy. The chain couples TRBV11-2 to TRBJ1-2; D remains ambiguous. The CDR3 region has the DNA TGTGCCAGCAGCTTAGGAAGGGTTCAAGCTGGCTACACCTTC. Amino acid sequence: CASSLGRVQAGYTF.